This entry is about one T cell receptor beta chain. This clonotype was seen a few times. This receptor's antigen is unknown. No base qualities exist here, and no much larger clone lies one base off it. From cysteine to phenylalanine, the CDR3 is 15 amino acids long. The entry retains the CDR3 DNA only, 45 bases that are in frame from base 1. Trimming costs V 1 base and J 7 bases, and their ends lie 13 bases apart. The germline V gene supplies CDR1 SGHVS and CDR2 FQNEAQ. The sample is drawn from a study of response to subunit inactivated influenza vaccine (dated by TCRdb to the late 2010s). Regarding the study in general: The study used deep quantitative T cell receptor repertoire profiling to track responses to a trivalent subunit inactivated influenza vaccine.

What the study reported, not specific to this receptor: The authors suggested that each seasonal influenza vaccination may recruit only a limited number of new T cells.

Libraries were prepared through RT-PCR. The data were produced on an Illumina HiSeq 2500. The public reads were reanalyzed by TCRdb: fastp trimming at Q25, MiXCR alignment, in-frame beta chains only. Rows with one shared CDR3 protein collapse into an entry with the most common genes and DNA. For this sample there are 550,000 to 600,000 distinct CDR3 sequences; approximately 12% appear just once. Around 9.6% of the sample is in the top ten clones. The sequence was obtained from a man in his fifties or sixties who received an inactivated influenza vaccine. Donor details come from another sample of the same person, matched by shared clones. The chain couples TRBV7-8 to TRBJ2-2; confidence is insufficient to name the D gene. The source was PBMCs from blood, collected on the day of vaccination. The DNA is TGTGCCAGCAGCTTAGGAGGAAGGGAATACGGGGAGCTGTTTTTT. It codes for CASSLGGREYGELFF.